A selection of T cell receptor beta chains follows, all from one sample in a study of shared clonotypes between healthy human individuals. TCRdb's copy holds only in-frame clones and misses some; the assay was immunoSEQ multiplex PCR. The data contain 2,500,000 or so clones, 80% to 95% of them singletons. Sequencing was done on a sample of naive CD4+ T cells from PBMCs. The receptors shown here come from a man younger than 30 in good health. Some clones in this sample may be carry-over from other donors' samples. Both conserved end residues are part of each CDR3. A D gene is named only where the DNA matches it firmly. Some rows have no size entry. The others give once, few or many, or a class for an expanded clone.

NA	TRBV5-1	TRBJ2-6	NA	TGCGCCACCCGACAGAGCTCTGGGGCCAACGTCCTGACTTTC	CATRQSSGANVLTF
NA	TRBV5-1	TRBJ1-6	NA	TGCGCCAGCAGCGCAAGGATGGGGGGCTTGGAGAATTCACCCCTCCACTTT	CASSARMGGLENSPLHF
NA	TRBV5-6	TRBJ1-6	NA	TGTGCCAGCAGCTTGGGAGGGGCCCGGTCACCCCTCCACTTT	CASSLGGARSPLHF
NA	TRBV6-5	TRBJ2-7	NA	TGTGCCAGTCGATCCGGGACCGATGTCTACGAGCAGTACTTC	CASRSGTDVYEQYF
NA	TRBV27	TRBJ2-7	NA	TGTGCCAGCAGTTTGGCCGACAGGATTTCCTACGAGCAGTACTTC	CASSLADRISYEQYF
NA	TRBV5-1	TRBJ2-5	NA	TGCGCCAGCAGCCAGGGAGGACAGCTGTACCAAGAGACCCAGTACTTC	CASSQGGQLYQETQYF
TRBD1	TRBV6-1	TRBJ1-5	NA	TGTGCCAGCAGACGAACAGGGGAGCCCCAGCATTTT	CASRRTGEPQHF
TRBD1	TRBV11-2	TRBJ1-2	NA	TGTGCCAGCAGCCCCGGGACAGCTGTCGTTTTTCGTGGCTACACCTTC	CASSPGTAVVFRGYTF
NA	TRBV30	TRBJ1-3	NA	TGTGCCGGCGACAGTTCCTCTGGAAACACCATATATTTT	CAGDSSSGNTIYF
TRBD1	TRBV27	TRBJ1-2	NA	TGTGCCAGCAGTTCCTATCGGGACAGGGGTAACTATGGCTACACCTTC	CASSSYRDRGNYGYTF
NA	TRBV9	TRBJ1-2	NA	TGTGCCAGTGGGGGCATCCGCGACTACACCTTC	CASGGIRDYTF
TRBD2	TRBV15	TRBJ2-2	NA	TGTGCCACCAGCAGAGTAGCGGGAGCATTCGGGGAGCTGTTTTTT	CATSRVAGAFGELFF
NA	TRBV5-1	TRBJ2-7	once	TGCGCCAGCAGCTTGGGTGACAGCATCTACGAGCAGTACTTC	CASSLGDSIYEQYF
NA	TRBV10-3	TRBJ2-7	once	TGTGCCATCAGTGAGTCGATGGTCGGCAAGACCTACGAGCAGTACTTC	CAISESMVGKTYEQYF
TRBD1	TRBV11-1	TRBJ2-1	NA	TGTGCCAGCAGCTTCTTACAGGGGGTGATGAATGAGCAGTTCTTC	CASSFLQGVMNEQFF
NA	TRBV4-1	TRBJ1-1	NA	TGCGCCAGCAGCCAAGAGACACGAGAGGCTGAAGCTTTCTTT	CASSQETREAEAFF
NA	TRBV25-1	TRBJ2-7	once	TGTGCCAGCAGCACTTCCTACGAGCAGTACTTC	CASSTSYEQYF
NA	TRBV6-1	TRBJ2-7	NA	TGTGCCAGCAGCTCCGGGACCAACTACGAGCAGTACTTC	CASSSGTNYEQYF
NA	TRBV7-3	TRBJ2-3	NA	TGTGCCAGCAGCTTAAGGGGTAGCGGTCCTCGGACAGATACGCAGTATTTT	CASSLRGSGPRTDTQYF
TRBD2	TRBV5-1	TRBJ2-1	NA	TGCGCCAGCAGCTTGGAGACTAGCGGTTACAATGAGCAGTTCTTC	CASSLETSGYNEQFF
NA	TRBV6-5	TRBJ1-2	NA	TGTGCCAGCAGGGACCGGGGAGGGGTGAACTATGGCTACACCTTC	CASRDRGGVNYGYTF
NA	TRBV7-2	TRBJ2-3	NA	TGTGCCAGCAGCTTAAGGCACATGGATACGCAGTATTTT	CASSLRHMDTQYF
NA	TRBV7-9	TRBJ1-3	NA	TGTGCCAGCAGCCATCGGACCGTCTCTGGAAACACCATATATTTT	CASSHRTVSGNTIYF
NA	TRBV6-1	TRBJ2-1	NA	TGTGCCAGCACTCCTTGGGGGTTTAGCAATGAGCAGTTCTTC	CASTPWGFSNEQFF
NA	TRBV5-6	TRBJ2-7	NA	TGTGCCAGCAGCGAACCATACTCCTACGAGCAGTACTTC	CASSEPYSYEQYF
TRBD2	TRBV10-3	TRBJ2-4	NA	TGTGCCATCAGGAGAGCAGGGGGCGTAGCGGGAGGGATACTAGCCAAAAACATTCAGTACTTC	CAIRRAGGVAGGILAKNIQYF
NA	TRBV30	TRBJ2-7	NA	TGTGCCTGGACGGCCGGGACCTCCTACGAGCAGTACTTC	CAWTAGTSYEQYF
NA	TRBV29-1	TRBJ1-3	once	TGCAGCGTTGTGGTGGCATCTGGAAACACCATATATTTT	CSVVVASGNTIYF
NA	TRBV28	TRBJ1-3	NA	TGTGCCAGCAGTTCTAGGGTGTACACCATATATTTT	CASSSRVYTIYF
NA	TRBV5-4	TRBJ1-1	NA	TGTGCCAGCAGCTGGCCCCGAACGGGGGGCACTGAAGCTTTCTTT	CASSWPRTGGTEAFF
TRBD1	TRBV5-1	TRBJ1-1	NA	TGCGCCAGCAGCTTACAGGGGGGCACTGAAGCTTTCTTT	CASSLQGGTEAFF
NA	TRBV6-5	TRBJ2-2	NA	TGTGCCAGCAGTCGAAATAACAGGCTTCCCGGGGAGCTGTTTTTT	CASSRNNRLPGELFF
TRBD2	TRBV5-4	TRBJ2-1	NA	TGTGCCAGCAGCTTACCCCTCTGGACTAGCGGGAGAGAGCAGTTCTTC	CASSLPLWTSGREQFF
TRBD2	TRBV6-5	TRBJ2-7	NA	TGTGCCAGCAGTTACTCGGGACTAGCGGACTCCTACGAGCAGTACTTC	CASSYSGLADSYEQYF
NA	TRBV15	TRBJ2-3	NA	TGTGCCACCAGCAGAGGCACACTATCTAGCACAGATACGCAGTATTTT	CATSRGTLSSTDTQYF
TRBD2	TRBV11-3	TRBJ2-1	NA	TGTGCCAGCAGCGGGACTAGCGCCTACAATGAGCAGTTCTTC	CASSGTSAYNEQFF
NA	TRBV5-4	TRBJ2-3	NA	TGTGCCAGCAGCTTGTCCACAGCCTTCACAGATACGCAGTATTTT	CASSLSTAFTDTQYF
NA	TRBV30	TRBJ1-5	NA	TGTGCCTGGAATCTCGGGTTCAATCAGCCCCAGCATTTT	CAWNLGFNQPQHF
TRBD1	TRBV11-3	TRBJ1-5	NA	TGTGCCAGCAGCTCGACAGGGAAGAATAAAAGCAATCAGCCCCAGCATTTT	CASSSTGKNKSNQPQHF
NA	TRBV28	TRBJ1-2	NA	TGTGCCAGCACCGGGCTTAGCTATGGCTACACCTTC	CASTGLSYGYTF
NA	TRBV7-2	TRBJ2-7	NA	TGTGCCAGCAGCTTAGCGGGAGCCTCCGGCGAGCAGTACTTC	CASSLAGASGEQYF
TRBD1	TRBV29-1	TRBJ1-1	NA	TGCAGCGTTGTAACGACAGGGGGGACTGAAGCTTTCTTT	CSVVTTGGTEAFF
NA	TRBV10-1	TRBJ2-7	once	TGCGCCAGCAGTGATCAGCTTGTCGGCGAGCAGTACTTC	CASSDQLVGEQYF
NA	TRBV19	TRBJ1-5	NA	TGTGCCAGTAGTATCTTCCCCTCAGGCCTCCCTAATCAGCCCCAGCATTTT	CASSIFPSGLPNQPQHF
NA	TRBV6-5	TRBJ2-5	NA	TGTGCCAGCAGTTCCCCCCGGTGGGGGCAAGAGACCCAGTACTTC	CASSSPRWGQETQYF
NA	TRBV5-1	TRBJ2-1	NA	TGCGCCAGCAGCTTGGGGGGGACCTCCTACAATGAGCAGTTCTTC	CASSLGGTSYNEQFF